This T cell receptor (beta chain) appears in the sequencing data of a study of T cells after yellow fever vaccination (dated by TCRdb to between 2019 and 2020). With respect to the entire study: The SMART-Seq v4 Ultra Low Input RNA kit was used to prepare libraries from fractions with low cell numbers. Two healthy male donors, one aged 18 to 30 and one aged 30 to 39 years, were included in the cohort. To follow T-cell clones before and after both primary and booster YFV17D yellow fever vaccination, bulk TCR alpha and beta repertoires underwent longitudinal sequencing. Blood was collected at multiple timepoints before and after primary and secondary immunization, and bulk PBMC replicates and cell subsets were isolated. Results and caveats for the whole study, not just this receptor: Because abundant contaminating clonotypes from the bulk population could be contained in FACS-sorted repertoires, computational filtering was required. Most clones expanded after primary vaccination were re-detected after the booster (around 96% of CD4 and around 86% of CD8), suggesting broad memory maintenance. Compared with the primary T-cell response, the secondary T-cell response was faster but weaker, reaching its peak on day 5 rather than on day 15. The study included only two donors, which limits how far the findings can be generalized. A small fraction of clonotypes showed up in both the CD4 and CD8 compartments, probably as a result of convergent recombination.

Sequencer: Illumina NovaSeq 6000. TCR cDNA was made using 5'RACE template switching, a step that added a universal primer site and unique molecular identifiers. cDNA synthesis was primed from both the TCR alpha and TCR beta constant segments. Library amplification involved two PCR steps, and the second step added sample barcodes and sequencing adapters. Sequencing of libraries was performed on Illumina HiSeq 2500 (2x100 bp) or NovaSeq (2x150 bp). The original methods were these. Demultiplexing of reads and collapsing into UMI consensus sequences were performed with MIGEC, and V(D)J alignment was carried out with MiXCR. Clonotypes responding to the vaccine were identified with edgeR on replicate PBMC samples, with the criteria of FDR below 0.01 and a log2 fold change above 5 up to day 15. Each bulk clonotype was labeled CD4 or CD8 based on which sequenced repertoire, CD4 or CD8, contained the clonotype at higher abundance. In TCRdb, the public reads were trimmed at Q25 with fastp and aligned with MiXCR, with productive beta chains retained. A single entry per CDR3 protein holds the most common genes and DNA from its merged rows. These V and J calls originate from TCRdb's pipeline instead of the authors' own analysis. The sample table shows approximately 93,000 distinct CDR3 sequences, and 4.5% to 6% are seen once. 35% to 45% of the sample belongs to the ten largest clones.

The CDR3, cysteine through phenylalanine, is 14 amino acids long. Kept here is only the CDR3 DNA, which spans 42 bases and is read in frame from base 1. Via the germline V gene (reference sequence), CDR1 is SEHNR and CDR2 FQNEAQ. V is cut by 6 bases and J by 4 bases, and the space between the germline ends is 15 bases. Interpreted using the paper, the treatment or condition label stands for: live attenuated yellow fever vaccine strain. PBMCs were isolated from peripheral blood using a standard Ficoll-Paque protocol. Dynabeads CD4 and CD8 positive selection kits were used to isolate the CD4 and CD8 T-cell fractions. RNA was extracted with TriZol from bulk PBMCs, CD4 and CD8 fractions, and dextramer-positive and dextramer-negative fractions. In regard to this clonotype: This receptor's antigen is unknown. Base-call qualities are not available, and no considerably larger clone is one nucleotide away.

The chain uses TRBV7-9 and TRBJ1-2, and perhaps TRBD1 as D gene, on 5 matching bases. The material was CD8+ T cells sorted from PBMCs, obtained 10 days after the yellow fever booster vaccination. The clonotype was recovered from a young man who received the YFV17D yellow fever vaccine. CDR3 sequence: CASSKGPQLYGYTF. The base sequence is TGTGCCAGCAGTAAGGGACCGCAGCTCTATGGCTACACCTTC.